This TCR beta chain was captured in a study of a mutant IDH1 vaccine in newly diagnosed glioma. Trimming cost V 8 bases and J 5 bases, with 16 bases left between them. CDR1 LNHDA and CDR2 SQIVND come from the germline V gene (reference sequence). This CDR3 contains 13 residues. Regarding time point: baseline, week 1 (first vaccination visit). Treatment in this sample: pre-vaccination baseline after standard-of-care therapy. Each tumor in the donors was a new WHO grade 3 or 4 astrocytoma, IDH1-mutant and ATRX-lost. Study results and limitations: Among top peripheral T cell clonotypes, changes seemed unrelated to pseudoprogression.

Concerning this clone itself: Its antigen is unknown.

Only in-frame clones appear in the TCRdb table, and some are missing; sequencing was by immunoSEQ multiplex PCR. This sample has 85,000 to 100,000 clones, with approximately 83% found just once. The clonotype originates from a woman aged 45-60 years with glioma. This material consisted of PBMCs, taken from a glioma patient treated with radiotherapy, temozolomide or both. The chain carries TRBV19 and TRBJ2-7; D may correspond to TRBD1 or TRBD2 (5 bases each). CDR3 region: CASSDFRDDEQYF. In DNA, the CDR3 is TGTGCCAGTTCGGATTTCCGGGACGACGAGCAGTACTTC. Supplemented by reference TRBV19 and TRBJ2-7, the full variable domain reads DGGITQSPKYLFRKEGQNVTLSCEQNLNHDAMYWYRQDPGQGLRLIYYSQIVNDFQKGDIAEGYSVSREKKESFPLTVTSAQKNPTAFYLCASSDFRDDEQYFGPGTRLTVT.